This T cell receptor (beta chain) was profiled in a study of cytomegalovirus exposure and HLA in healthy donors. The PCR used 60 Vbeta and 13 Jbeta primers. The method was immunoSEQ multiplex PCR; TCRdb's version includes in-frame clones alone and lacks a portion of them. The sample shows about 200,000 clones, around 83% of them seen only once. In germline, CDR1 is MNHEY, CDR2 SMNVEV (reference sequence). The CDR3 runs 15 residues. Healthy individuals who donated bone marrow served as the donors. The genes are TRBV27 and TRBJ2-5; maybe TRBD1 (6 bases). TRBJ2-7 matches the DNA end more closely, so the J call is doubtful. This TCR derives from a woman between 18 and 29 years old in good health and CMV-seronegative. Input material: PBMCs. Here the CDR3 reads CASSWTKDSSYEQYF. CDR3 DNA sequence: TGTGCCAGCAGTTGGACCAAGGACAGTTCCTACGAGCAGTACTTC.